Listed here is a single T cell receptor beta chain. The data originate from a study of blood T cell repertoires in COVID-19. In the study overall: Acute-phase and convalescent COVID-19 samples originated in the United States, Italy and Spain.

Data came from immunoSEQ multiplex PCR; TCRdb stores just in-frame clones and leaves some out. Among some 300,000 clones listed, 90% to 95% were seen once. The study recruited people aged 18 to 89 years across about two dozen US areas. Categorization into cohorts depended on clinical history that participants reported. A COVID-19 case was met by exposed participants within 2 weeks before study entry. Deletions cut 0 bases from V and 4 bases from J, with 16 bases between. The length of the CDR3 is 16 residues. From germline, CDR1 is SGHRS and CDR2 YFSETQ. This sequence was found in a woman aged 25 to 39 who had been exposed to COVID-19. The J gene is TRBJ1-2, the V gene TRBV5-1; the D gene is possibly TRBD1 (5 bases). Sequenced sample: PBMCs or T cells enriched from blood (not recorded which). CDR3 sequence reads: CASSLAEWVGGYGYTF. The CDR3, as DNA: TGCGCCAGCAGCTTGGCCGAGTGGGTCGGGGGCTATGGCTACACCTTC.